Listed below are T cell receptor beta chains from one sample, sequenced in a study of cytomegalovirus exposure and HLA in healthy donors. Repertoires were generated with immunoSEQ multiplex PCR, while TCRdb's copy carries only in-frame clones and drops some. Here the sample spans about 150,000 clones, roughly 80% being singletons. Sequencing input: PBMCs. The receptor set was obtained from a boy aged 2 to 10 in good health and CMV-seronegative. Each CDR3 is given with its conserved first and last residue. D genes are given only for firm matches. Not all rows give a size; the values are once, few, many and, for expanded clones, a class.

abundance: NA; j_gene: TRBJ2-5; len: 13; d_gene: NA; v_gene: TRBV7-9; CDR3aa: CASSPRQAGTQYF; CDR3nt: TGTGCCAGCAGCCCCCGGCAGGCGGGGACCCAGTACTTC
abundance: NA; j_gene: TRBJ1-2; len: 19; d_gene: NA; v_gene: TRBV5-6; CDR3aa: CASSSYQARGNRVYYGYTF; CDR3nt: TGTGCCAGCAGCTCCTACCAGGCACGGGGGAATAGGGTCTACTATGGCTACACCTTC
abundance: once; j_gene: TRBJ1-1; len: 13; d_gene: NA; v_gene: TRBV19; CDR3aa: CASSMGSGVEAFF; CDR3nt: TGTGCCAGTAGTATGGGGTCGGGGGTAGAAGCTTTCTTT
abundance: NA; j_gene: TRBJ2-6; len: 14; d_gene: NA; v_gene: TRBV11-1; CDR3aa: CASSRSSGANVLTF; CDR3nt: TGTGCCAGCAGCCGGAGCTCTGGGGCCAACGTCCTGACTTTC
abundance: NA; j_gene: TRBJ2-4; len: 13; d_gene: NA; v_gene: TRBV30; CDR3aa: CAWSRGIGNIQYF; CDR3nt: TGTGCCTGGAGTCGAGGGATCGGAAACATTCAGTACTTC
abundance: NA; j_gene: TRBJ2-1; len: 15; d_gene: NA; v_gene: TRBV4-3; CDR3aa: CASSQVPRRGSEQFF; CDR3nt: TGCGCCAGCAGCCAAGTACCTAGGAGGGGTAGTGAGCAGTTCTTC
abundance: NA; j_gene: TRBJ2-1; len: 14; d_gene: NA; v_gene: TRBV6-5; CDR3aa: CASSYFRRVDEQFF; CDR3nt: TGTGCCAGCAGTTACTTTCGCCGGGTGGATGAGCAGTTCTTC
abundance: NA; j_gene: TRBJ1-1; len: 13; d_gene: NA; v_gene: TRBV7-2; CDR3aa: CASSLSLNTEAFF; CDR3nt: TGTGCCAGCAGCTTAAGCCTGAACACTGAAGCTTTCTTT
abundance: NA; j_gene: TRBJ1-2; len: 13; d_gene: NA; v_gene: TRBV30; CDR3aa: CAWSPQINYGYTF; CDR3nt: TGTGCCTGGAGTCCACAGATTAACTATGGCTACACCTTC
abundance: NA; j_gene: TRBJ2-5; len: 13; d_gene: NA; v_gene: TRBV7-9; CDR3aa: CASSRAEQETQYF; CDR3nt: TGTGCCAGCAGTCGAGCGGAACAAGAGACCCAGTACTTC
abundance: NA; j_gene: TRBJ2-1; len: 16; d_gene: NA; v_gene: TRBV7-3; CDR3aa: CASNQSRGSSYNEQFF; CDR3nt: TGTGCCAGCAATCAGTCTAGGGGGAGCTCCTACAATGAGCAGTTCTTC
abundance: NA; j_gene: TRBJ1-4; len: 16; d_gene: TRBD1; v_gene: TRBV12-5; CDR3aa: CASGPPSGTGEEKLFF; CDR3nt: TGTGCTAGTGGTCCGCCCTCCGGGACAGGGGAGGAAAAACTGTTTTTT
abundance: NA; j_gene: TRBJ2-2; len: 16; d_gene: NA; v_gene: TRBV2; CDR3aa: CASSEQGPTNTGELFF; CDR3nt: TGTGCCAGCAGTGAACAGGGGCCCACGAACACCGGGGAGCTGTTTTTT
abundance: NA; j_gene: TRBJ2-1; len: 14; d_gene: TRBD1; v_gene: TRBV6-5; CDR3aa: CASSYGTVVYEQFF; CDR3nt: TGTGCCAGCAGTTACGGGACAGTTGTCTATGAGCAGTTCTTC
abundance: NA; j_gene: TRBJ2-7; len: 24; d_gene: TRBD1; v_gene: TRBV15; CDR3aa: CATSRDFSWASTRLGTVWTYEQYF; CDR3nt: TGTGCCACCAGCAGAGATTTCTCCTGGGCGTCCACCCGACTTGGGACAGTATGGACCTACGAGCAGTACTTC
abundance: NA; j_gene: TRBJ1-2; len: 12; d_gene: NA; v_gene: TRBV15; CDR3aa: CATSRNRVGYTF; CDR3nt: TGTGCCACCAGCAGAAACAGGGTCGGCTACACCTTC
abundance: once; j_gene: TRBJ2-1; len: 18; d_gene: TRBD2; v_gene: TRBV5-1; CDR3aa: CASKTLAGGTGAYNEQFF; CDR3nt: TGCGCCAGCAAAACACTAGCGGGAGGGACAGGGGCCTACAATGAGCAGTTCTTC
abundance: NA; j_gene: TRBJ2-5; len: 16; d_gene: NA; v_gene: TRBV5-1; CDR3aa: CASSLVGRGFQETQYF; CDR3nt: TGCGCCAGCAGCTTGGTCGGCAGGGGCTTCCAAGAGACCCAGTACTTC
abundance: NA; j_gene: TRBJ2-5; len: 17; d_gene: NA; v_gene: TRBV5-1; CDR3aa: CASSLVTGHGLVETQYF; CDR3nt: TGCGCCAGCAGCTTGGTAACGGGACACGGGTTGGTAGAGACCCAGTACTTC
abundance: NA; j_gene: TRBJ2-5; len: 14; d_gene: NA; v_gene: TRBV11-2; CDR3aa: CASSPSTGRETQYF; CDR3nt: TGTGCCAGCAGTCCCAGCACGGGGAGAGAGACCCAGTACTTC
abundance: NA; j_gene: TRBJ2-6; len: 14; d_gene: NA; v_gene: TRBV7-6; CDR3aa: CASSRSDGANVLTF; CDR3nt: TGTGCCAGCAGCCGTAGCGATGGGGCCAACGTCCTGACTTTC
abundance: NA; j_gene: TRBJ2-7; len: 19; d_gene: TRBD2; v_gene: TRBV27; CDR3aa: CASTADGQAWNSGSYEQYF; CDR3nt: TGTGCCAGCACCGCAGATGGACAGGCGTGGAATAGCGGGAGTTACGAGCAGTACTTC
abundance: NA; j_gene: TRBJ1-1; len: 20; d_gene: NA; v_gene: TRBV30; CDR3aa: CAWSVRRGLGRGPMNTEAFF; CDR3nt: TGTGCCTGGAGTGTACGCCGAGGGCTAGGCCGAGGACCTATGAACACTGAAGCTTTCTTT
abundance: NA; j_gene: TRBJ2-7; len: 16; d_gene: NA; v_gene: TRBV18; CDR3aa: CASSPRQLLSSYEQYF; CDR3nt: TGTGCCAGCTCACCACGACAGCTCTTAAGCTCCTACGAGCAGTACTTC
abundance: NA; j_gene: TRBJ2-3; len: 20; d_gene: TRBD2; v_gene: TRBV10-3; CDR3aa: CAISESSLAGEISTTDTQYF; CDR3nt: TGTGCCATCAGTGAGTCAAGTCTAGCGGGAGAGATAAGCACCACAGATACGCAGTATTTT
abundance: NA; j_gene: TRBJ1-5; len: 14; d_gene: TRBD1; v_gene: TRBV6-1; CDR3aa: CASSQGASNQPQHF; CDR3nt: TGTGCCAGCAGTCAGGGGGCTAGCAATCAGCCCCAGCATTTT
abundance: NA; j_gene: TRBJ1-6; len: 14; d_gene: TRBD1; v_gene: TRBV6-6; CDR3aa: CASSWTGGPSPLHF; CDR3nt: TGTGCCAGCAGTTGGACAGGGGGCCCTTCACCCCTCCACTTT
abundance: NA; j_gene: TRBJ1-4; len: 17; d_gene: TRBD1; v_gene: TRBV5-4; CDR3aa: CASRDRQGVDGDEKLFF; CDR3nt: TGTGCCAGCAGAGATCGACAGGGGGTGGACGGGGATGAAAAACTGTTTTTT
abundance: NA; j_gene: TRBJ1-5; len: 15; d_gene: TRBD1; v_gene: TRBV10-3; CDR3aa: CAISGGQDSNQPQHF; CDR3nt: TGTGCCATCAGTGGCGGACAGGATAGCAATCAGCCCCAGCATTTT
abundance: once; j_gene: TRBJ2-5; len: 16; d_gene: TRBD2; v_gene: TRBV11-3; CDR3aa: CASSLDGLAGGETQYF; CDR3nt: TGTGCCAGCAGCTTAGATGGACTAGCGGGGGGGGAGACCCAGTACTTC
abundance: NA; j_gene: TRBJ2-5; len: 15; d_gene: TRBD1; v_gene: TRBV11-2; CDR3aa: CASSLSGGPQETQYF; CDR3nt: TGTGCCAGCAGCTTATCAGGGGGCCCGCAAGAGACCCAGTACTTC
abundance: NA; j_gene: TRBJ1-1; len: 15; d_gene: NA; v_gene: TRBV5-4; CDR3aa: CASSSPGGLNTEAFF; CDR3nt: TGTGCCAGCAGCTCGCCGGGGGGTTTGAACACTGAAGCTTTCTTT
abundance: NA; j_gene: TRBJ2-2; len: 16; d_gene: TRBD2; v_gene: TRBV7-6; CDR3aa: CASSFRAGGPPGELFF; CDR3nt: TGTGCCAGCAGCTTTCGGGCGGGAGGGCCTCCCGGGGAGCTGTTTTTT
abundance: NA; j_gene: TRBJ2-1; len: 15; d_gene: TRBD2; v_gene: TRBV11-3; CDR3aa: CASSHWTSGSHEQFF; CDR3nt: TGTGCCAGCAGCCATTGGACTAGCGGGAGTCATGAGCAGTTCTTC
abundance: NA; j_gene: TRBJ2-7; len: 13; d_gene: TRBD2; v_gene: TRBV2; CDR3aa: CASGRGGFYEQYF; CDR3nt: TGTGCCAGCGGCCGGGGGGGTTTCTACGAGCAGTACTTC
abundance: NA; j_gene: TRBJ2-5; len: 12; d_gene: NA; v_gene: TRBV4-1; CDR3aa: CASSQDPRAQYF; CDR3nt: TGCGCCAGCAGCCAAGATCCGAGAGCCCAGTACTTC
abundance: NA; j_gene: TRBJ1-1; len: 14; d_gene: TRBD1; v_gene: TRBV4-3; CDR3aa: CASSQGQLNTEAFF; CDR3nt: TGCGCCAGCAGCCAGGGACAGCTGAACACTGAAGCTTTCTTT
abundance: NA; j_gene: TRBJ2-5; len: 16; d_gene: TRBD2; v_gene: TRBV12-5; CDR3aa: CASGLVLAGAGGTQYF; CDR3nt: TGTGCTAGTGGTTTGGTGCTAGCGGGGGCCGGGGGGACCCAGTACTTC
abundance: NA; j_gene: TRBJ2-5; len: 17; d_gene: TRBD2; v_gene: TRBV7-9; CDR3aa: CASSLGSGTSGRETQYF; CDR3nt: TGTGCCAGCAGCTTAGGTTCCGGGACTAGCGGGAGAGAGACCCAGTACTTC
abundance: once; j_gene: TRBJ2-7; len: 13; d_gene: TRBD2; v_gene: TRBV5-4; CDR3aa: CASSSGGSYEQYF; CDR3nt: TGTGCCAGCAGCTCGGGGGGCTCCTACGAGCAGTACTTC
abundance: NA; j_gene: TRBJ1-2; len: 15; d_gene: NA; v_gene: TRBV5-1; CDR3aa: CASSLFQAQAYGYTF; CDR3nt: TGCGCCAGCAGCTTGTTTCAAGCTCAAGCCTATGGCTACACCTTC
abundance: NA; j_gene: TRBJ1-2; len: 12; d_gene: NA; v_gene: TRBV29-1; CDR3aa: CSVAAGNYGYTF; CDR3nt: TGCAGCGTTGCTGCAGGCAACTATGGCTACACCTTC
abundance: NA; j_gene: TRBJ1-2; len: 14; d_gene: NA; v_gene: TRBV10-3; CDR3aa: CAIKWHEPNYGYTF; CDR3nt: TGTGCCATCAAATGGCACGAACCTAACTATGGCTACACCTTC
abundance: few; j_gene: TRBJ1-4; len: 15; d_gene: NA; v_gene: TRBV2; CDR3aa: CASSEIRRGYEKLFF; CDR3nt: TGTGCCAGCAGTGAGATCCGACGGGGTTATGAAAAACTGTTTTTT
abundance: NA; j_gene: TRBJ1-3; len: 13; d_gene: NA; v_gene: TRBV5-1; CDR3aa: CASQEAAGNTIYF; CDR3nt: TGCGCCAGCCAAGAGGCAGCAGGAAACACCATATATTTT
abundance: NA; j_gene: TRBJ2-1; len: 17; d_gene: TRBD2; v_gene: TRBV27; CDR3aa: CASSFRTSGSIYNEQFF; CDR3nt: TGTGCCAGCAGTTTTCGAACTAGCGGGAGCATCTACAATGAGCAGTTCTTC
abundance: NA; j_gene: TRBJ2-1; len: 15; d_gene: NA; v_gene: TRBV4-1; CDR3aa: CASSQDLAGWNEQFF; CDR3nt: TGCGCCAGCAGCCAAGATTTGGCAGGGTGGAATGAGCAGTTCTTC
abundance: once; j_gene: TRBJ2-7; len: 12; d_gene: NA; v_gene: TRBV7-8; CDR3aa: CASSSRGWEQYF; CDR3nt: TGTGCCAGCAGCTCTCGAGGGTGGGAGCAGTACTTC
abundance: NA; j_gene: TRBJ2-1; len: 16; d_gene: NA; v_gene: TRBV19; CDR3aa: CASSPPRVREYNEQFF; CDR3nt: TGTGCCAGTAGTCCTCCCAGGGTGAGAGAATACAATGAGCAGTTCTTC
abundance: NA; j_gene: TRBJ2-3; len: 16; d_gene: TRBD1; v_gene: TRBV7-9; CDR3aa: CASRPPTGQSTDTQYF; CDR3nt: TGTGCCAGCAGACCGCCTACGGGACAGAGCACAGATACGCAGTATTTT
abundance: once; j_gene: TRBJ2-1; len: 16; d_gene: NA; v_gene: TRBV7-2; CDR3aa: CASSLFPPGGGNEQFF; CDR3nt: TGTGCCAGCAGCTTATTTCCCCCGGGGGGCGGCAATGAGCAGTTCTTC
abundance: NA; j_gene: TRBJ1-1; len: 15; d_gene: NA; v_gene: TRBV7-3; CDR3aa: CASSDNGRGSTEAFF; CDR3nt: TGTGCCAGCAGCGACAATGGGCGGGGGAGCACTGAAGCTTTCTTT
abundance: few; j_gene: TRBJ2-7; len: 20; d_gene: TRBD2; v_gene: TRBV5-3; CDR3aa: CARRSRGPGLAGGPSYEQYF; CDR3nt: TGTGCCAGAAGATCCAGGGGGCCCGGGCTAGCGGGAGGCCCATCCTACGAGCAGTACTTC
abundance: NA; j_gene: TRBJ2-7; len: 15; d_gene: NA; v_gene: TRBV9; CDR3aa: CASSAHAAGHYEQYF; CDR3nt: TGTGCCAGCAGCGCTCACGCGGCAGGGCACTACGAGCAGTACTTC
abundance: NA; j_gene: TRBJ1-1; len: 15; d_gene: NA; v_gene: TRBV9; CDR3aa: CASSLGGNVNTAAFF; CDR3nt: TGTGCCAGCAGCTTAGGAGGAAATGTGAACACTGCAGCTTTCTTT
abundance: NA; j_gene: TRBJ2-7; len: 13; d_gene: NA; v_gene: TRBV27; CDR3aa: CASSLSFFYEQYF; CDR3nt: TGTGCCAGCAGTTTATCATTCTTCTACGAGCAGTACTTC
abundance: few; j_gene: TRBJ2-7; len: 13; d_gene: TRBD1; v_gene: TRBV18; CDR3aa: CASSPTGIDEQYF; CDR3nt: TGTGCCAGCTCACCGACAGGGATAGACGAGCAGTACTTC
abundance: NA; j_gene: TRBJ1-3; len: 15; d_gene: TRBD1; v_gene: TRBV6-5; CDR3aa: CASRPGGISGNTIYF; CDR3nt: TGCGCCAGCAGACCAGGGGGGATCTCTGGAAACACCATATATTTT